Reported below is one TCR beta chain. The antigen is undetermined. This record belongs to a study of vaccination effects on CD4 cells after COVID-19. The culture ran for approximately 10 days, and then CD4+ T cells were isolated. V lost 4 bases and J lost 6; bases outside the gene matches: 11. Germline lookup yields CDR1 LNHDA and CDR2 SQIVND (reference sequence). The CDR3 length is 15 residues. Produced via immunoSEQ multiplex PCR; TCRdb's table is partial and in-frame only. The table has about 37,000 clones, 65% to 80% seen once; the top ten hold 3%. The chain joins TRBV19 to TRBJ2-7; the match to TRBD2 covers 8 bases. The source is a human donor who received a COVID-19 vaccine. The starting material was CD4+ T cells from PBMCs cultured without peptide, obtained before COVID-19 vaccination. The CDR3 region is CASSTPGLGKREQYF. Written as DNA, the CDR3 is TGTGCCAGTAGTACGCCGGGACTAGGGAAGCGCGAGCAGTACTTC.